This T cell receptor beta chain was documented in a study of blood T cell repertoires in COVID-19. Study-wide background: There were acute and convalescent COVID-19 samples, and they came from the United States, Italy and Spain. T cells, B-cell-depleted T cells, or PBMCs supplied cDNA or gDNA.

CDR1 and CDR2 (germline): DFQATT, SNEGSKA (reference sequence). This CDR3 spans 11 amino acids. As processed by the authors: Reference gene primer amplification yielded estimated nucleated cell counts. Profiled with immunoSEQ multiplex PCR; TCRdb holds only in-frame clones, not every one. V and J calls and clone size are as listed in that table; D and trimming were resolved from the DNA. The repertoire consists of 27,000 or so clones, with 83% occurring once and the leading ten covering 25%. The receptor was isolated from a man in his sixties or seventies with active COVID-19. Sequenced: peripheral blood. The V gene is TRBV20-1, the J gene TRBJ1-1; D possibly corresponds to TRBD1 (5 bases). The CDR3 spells CRAGSNTEAFF. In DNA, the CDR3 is TGCAGAGCAGGGTCGAACACTGAAGCTTTCTTT.